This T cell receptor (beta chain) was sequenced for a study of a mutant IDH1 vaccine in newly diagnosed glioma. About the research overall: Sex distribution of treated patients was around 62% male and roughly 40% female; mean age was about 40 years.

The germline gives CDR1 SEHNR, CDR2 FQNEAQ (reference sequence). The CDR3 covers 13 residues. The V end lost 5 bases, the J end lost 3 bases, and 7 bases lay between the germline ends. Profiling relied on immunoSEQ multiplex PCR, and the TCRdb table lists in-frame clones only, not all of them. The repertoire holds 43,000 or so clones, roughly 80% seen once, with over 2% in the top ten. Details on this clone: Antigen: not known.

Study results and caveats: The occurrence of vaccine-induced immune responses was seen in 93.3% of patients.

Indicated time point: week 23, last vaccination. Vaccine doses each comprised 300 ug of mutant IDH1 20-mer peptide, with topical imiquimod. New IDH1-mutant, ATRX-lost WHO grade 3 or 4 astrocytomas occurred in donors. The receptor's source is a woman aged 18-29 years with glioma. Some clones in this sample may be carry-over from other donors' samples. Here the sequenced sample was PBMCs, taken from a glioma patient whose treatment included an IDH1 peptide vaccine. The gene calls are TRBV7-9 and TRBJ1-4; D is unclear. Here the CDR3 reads CASSLVSNEKLFF. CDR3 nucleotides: TGTGCCAGCAGCCTGGTCTCTAATGAAAAACTGTTTTTT.